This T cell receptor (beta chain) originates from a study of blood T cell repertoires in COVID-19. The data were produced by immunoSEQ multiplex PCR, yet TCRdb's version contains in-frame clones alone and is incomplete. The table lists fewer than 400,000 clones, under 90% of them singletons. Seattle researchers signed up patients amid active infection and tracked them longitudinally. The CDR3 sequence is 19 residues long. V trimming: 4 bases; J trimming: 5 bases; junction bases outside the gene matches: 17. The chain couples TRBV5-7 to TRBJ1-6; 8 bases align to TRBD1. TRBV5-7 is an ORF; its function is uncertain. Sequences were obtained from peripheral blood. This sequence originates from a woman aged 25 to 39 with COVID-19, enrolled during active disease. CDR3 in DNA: TGTGCCAGCAGCACCGCGACTGATCTCGGACAGGGTGATAATTCACCCCTCCACTTT. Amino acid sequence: CASSTATDLGQGDNSPLHF.